The clone carrying this T cell receptor (beta chain) has only a few counts. The time point was: newly diagnosed GD, antithyroid drugs for less than 3 months. PBMC RNA was the source of the TCR library. The CDR3 totals 13 residues. Trimming cost V 6 bases and J 0 bases, with 8 bases left between them. Germline CDR1 MDHEN, CDR2 SYDVKM. The data originate from a study of regulatory T cells in long-lasting Graves disease. According to the study, TCR beta libraries were built with iRepertoire HTBI primers and CDR3-region Arm-PCR. TCRdb processed the multiplex PCR reads anew with MiXCR; each CDR3 protein has one entry. This table holds 530,000 or so distinct CDR3 sequences, approximately 15% found once. These data were also filed under a second study, of T cells in Graves' hyperthyroidism and ophthalmopathy. In that study: An absence of ophthalmopathy progression within 18 months meant stable Graves' hyperthyroidism.

Sequencing was performed on peripheral blood mononuclear cells (PBMCs), taken at new diagnosis, from a patient treated with antithyroid drugs. The sequence was obtained from a man younger than 40 with Graves disease. The V gene is TRBV28, the J gene TRBJ1-1, with D hard to call. CDR3 sequence reads: CASRDGMNTEAFF. The CDR3 nucleotides read TGTGCCAGCAGGGACGGAATGAACACTGAAGCTTTCTTT.